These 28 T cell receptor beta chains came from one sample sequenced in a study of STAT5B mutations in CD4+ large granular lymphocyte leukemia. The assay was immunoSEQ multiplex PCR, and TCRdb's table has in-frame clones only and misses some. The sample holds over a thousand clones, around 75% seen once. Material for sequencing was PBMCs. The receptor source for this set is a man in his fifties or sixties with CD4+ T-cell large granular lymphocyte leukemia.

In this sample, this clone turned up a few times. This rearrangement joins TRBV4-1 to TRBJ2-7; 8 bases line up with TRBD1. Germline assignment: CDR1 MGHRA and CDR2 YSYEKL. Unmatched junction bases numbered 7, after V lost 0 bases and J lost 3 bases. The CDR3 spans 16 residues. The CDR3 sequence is CASSQDQAGQVYEQYF. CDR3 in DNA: TGCGCCAGCAGCCAAGATCAGGCGGGACAGGTCTACGAGCAGTACTTC.

CDR3 protein: CASTPTGYNGYTF. DNA for the CDR3: TGTGCCAGCACTCCGACAGGGTACAATGGCTACACCTTC. The chain carries TRBV28 and TRBJ1-2, with 7 bases that match TRBD1. Germline loops: CDR1 MDHEN, CDR2 SYDVKM. The CDR3 totals 13 residues. V shed 7 bases and J 6 bases; nucleotides not matched to a gene: 8.

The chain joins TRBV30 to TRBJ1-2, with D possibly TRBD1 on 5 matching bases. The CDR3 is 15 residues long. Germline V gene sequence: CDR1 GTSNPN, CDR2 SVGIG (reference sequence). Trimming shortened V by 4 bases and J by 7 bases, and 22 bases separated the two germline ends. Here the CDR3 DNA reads TGTGCCTGGAACCTCCCGGACATTATTAGTACTGGCTACACCTTC. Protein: CAWNLPDIISTGYTF.

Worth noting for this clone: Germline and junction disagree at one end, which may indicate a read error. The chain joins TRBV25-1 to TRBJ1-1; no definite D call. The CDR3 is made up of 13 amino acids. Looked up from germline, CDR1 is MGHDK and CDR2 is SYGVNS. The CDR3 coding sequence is TGTGCCAGCAGGCGCAGCGATAACACTGAGGCTTTCTTT. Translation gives CASRRSDNTEAFF.

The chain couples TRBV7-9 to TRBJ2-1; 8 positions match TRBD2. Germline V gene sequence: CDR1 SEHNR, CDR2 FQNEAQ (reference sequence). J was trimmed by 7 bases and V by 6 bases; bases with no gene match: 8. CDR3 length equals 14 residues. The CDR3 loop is CASSPFGGGNEQFF. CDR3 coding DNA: TGTGCCAGCAGTCCCTTCGGGGGGGGAAATGAGCAGTTCTTC.

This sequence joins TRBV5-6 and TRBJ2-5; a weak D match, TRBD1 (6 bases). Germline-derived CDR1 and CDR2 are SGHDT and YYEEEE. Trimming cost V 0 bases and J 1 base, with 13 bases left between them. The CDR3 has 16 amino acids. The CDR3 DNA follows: TGTGCCAGCAGCTTGGGCAGGGGAAAAGTCCAAGAGACCCAGTACTTC. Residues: CASSLGRGKVQETQYF.

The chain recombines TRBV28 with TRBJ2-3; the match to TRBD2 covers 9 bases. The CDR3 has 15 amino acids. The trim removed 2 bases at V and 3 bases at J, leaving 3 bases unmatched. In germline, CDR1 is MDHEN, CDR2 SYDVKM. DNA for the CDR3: TGTGCCAGCAGTTTAGGGACTAGCAGGACAGATACGCAGTATTTT. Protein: CASSLGTSRTDTQYF.

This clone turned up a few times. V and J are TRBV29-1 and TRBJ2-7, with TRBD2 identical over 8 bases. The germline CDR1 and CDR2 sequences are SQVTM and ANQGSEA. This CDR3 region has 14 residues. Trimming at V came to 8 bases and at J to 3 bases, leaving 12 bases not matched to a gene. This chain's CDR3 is CSILGGGTYYEQYF. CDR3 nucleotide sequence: TGCAGCATACTGGGCGGGGGGACTTACTACGAGCAGTACTTC.

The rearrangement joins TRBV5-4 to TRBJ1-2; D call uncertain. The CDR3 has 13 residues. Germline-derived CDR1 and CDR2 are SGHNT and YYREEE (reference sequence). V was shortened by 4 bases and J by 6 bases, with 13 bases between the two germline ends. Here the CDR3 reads CASSPTYHDGYTF. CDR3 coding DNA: TGTGCCAGCAGCCCAACCTACCATGATGGCTACACCTTC.

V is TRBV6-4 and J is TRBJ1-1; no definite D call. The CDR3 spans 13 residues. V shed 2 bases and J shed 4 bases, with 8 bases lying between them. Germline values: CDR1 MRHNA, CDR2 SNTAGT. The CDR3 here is CASSDGEGTEAFF. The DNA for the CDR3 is TGTGCCAGCAGTGACGGGGAGGGCACTGAAGCTTTCTTT.

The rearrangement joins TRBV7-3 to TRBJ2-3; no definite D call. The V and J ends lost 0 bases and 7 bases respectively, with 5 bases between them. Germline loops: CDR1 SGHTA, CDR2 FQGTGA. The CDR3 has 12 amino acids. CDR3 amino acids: CASSLTPHTQYF. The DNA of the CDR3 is TGTGCCAGCAGCTTAACCCCCCATACGCAGTATTTT.

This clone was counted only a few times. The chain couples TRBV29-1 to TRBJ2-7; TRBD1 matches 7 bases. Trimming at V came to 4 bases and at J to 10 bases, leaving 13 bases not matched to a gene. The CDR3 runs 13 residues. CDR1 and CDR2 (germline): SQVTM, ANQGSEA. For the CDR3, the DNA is TGCAGCGTTGTAGAACAGGGGTTCCTGGGACAGTACTTC. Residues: CSVVEQGFLGQYF.

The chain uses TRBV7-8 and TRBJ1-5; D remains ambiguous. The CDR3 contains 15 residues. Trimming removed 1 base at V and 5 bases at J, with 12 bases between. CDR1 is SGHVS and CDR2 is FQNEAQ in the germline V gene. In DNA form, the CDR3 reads TGTGCCAGCAGCTTAGTCATAGGGTCGGATCAGCCCCAGCATTTT. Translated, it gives CASSLVIGSDQPQHF.

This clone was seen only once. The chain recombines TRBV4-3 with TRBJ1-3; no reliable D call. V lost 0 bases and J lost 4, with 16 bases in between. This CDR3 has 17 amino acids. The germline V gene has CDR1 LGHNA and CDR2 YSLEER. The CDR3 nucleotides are TGCGCCAGCAGCCAAGATGCGCCGGGCGAAAGAGGAAACACCATATATTTT. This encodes CASSQDAPGERGNTIYF.

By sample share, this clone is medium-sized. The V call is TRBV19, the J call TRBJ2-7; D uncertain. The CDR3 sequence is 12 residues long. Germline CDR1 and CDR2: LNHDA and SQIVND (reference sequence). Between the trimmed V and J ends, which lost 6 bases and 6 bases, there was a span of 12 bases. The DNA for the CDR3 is TGTGCCAGTAGCCAAGGGCCCTCCGAGCAGTACTTC. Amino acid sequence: CASSQGPSEQYF.

In DNA, the CDR3 is TGTGCCAGCTTCTCGAGGGACCCCCATGGCTACACCTTC. Translated, it gives CASFSRDPHGYTF. The chain carries TRBV28 and TRBJ1-2; a weak D match, TRBD1 (5 bases). This CDR3 comprises 13 residues. Trimming left V 8 bases short and J 6 bases short, with 16 bases between. Germline lookup yields CDR1 MDHEN and CDR2 SYDVKM.

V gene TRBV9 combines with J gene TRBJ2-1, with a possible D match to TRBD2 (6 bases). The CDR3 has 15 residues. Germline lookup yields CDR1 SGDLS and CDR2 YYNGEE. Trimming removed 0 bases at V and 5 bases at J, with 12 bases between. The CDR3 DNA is TGTGCCAGCAGCGTAGATGGGACTCCCGACAATGAGCAGTTCTTC. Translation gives CASSVDGTPDNEQFF.

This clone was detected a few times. The CDR3: CASTPENTGELFF. The CDR3 coding sequence is TGTGCCAGCACACCCGAGAACACCGGGGAGCTGTTTTTT. The chain links TRBV19 to TRBJ2-2, with D unclear. The V end was cut by 9 bases, the J end by 1 base, with 9 bases between. This CDR3 has 13 amino acids. Per the germline V gene, CDR1 is LNHDA and CDR2 is SQIVND (reference sequence). Together with reference TRBV19 and TRBJ2-2, the CDR3 gives the full variable domain: DGGITQSPKYLFRKEGQNVTLSCEQNLNHDAMYWYRQDPGQGLRLIYYSQIVNDFQKGDIAEGYSVSREKKESFPLTVTSAQKNPTAFYLCASTPENTGELFFGEGSRLTVL.

Written as DNA, the CDR3 is TGTGCCAGCAGTGCCCAGGGCTCCACTGAAGCTTTCTTT. Amino acid sequence: CASSAQGSTEAFF. J is TRBJ1-1 and V is TRBV6-4, with D perhaps TRBD1 (5 bases). V lost 4 bases to trimming and J lost 4 bases, with 10 bases between them. CDR3 length equals 13 residues. Germline-derived CDR1 and CDR2 are MRHNA and SNTAGT.

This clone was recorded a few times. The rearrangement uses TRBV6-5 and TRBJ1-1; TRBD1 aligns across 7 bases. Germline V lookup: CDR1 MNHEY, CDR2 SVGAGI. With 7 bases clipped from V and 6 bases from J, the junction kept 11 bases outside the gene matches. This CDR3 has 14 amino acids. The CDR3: CASTPTGPYSEAFF. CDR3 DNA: TGTGCCAGCACCCCGACAGGGCCGTACTCTGAAGCTTTCTTT.

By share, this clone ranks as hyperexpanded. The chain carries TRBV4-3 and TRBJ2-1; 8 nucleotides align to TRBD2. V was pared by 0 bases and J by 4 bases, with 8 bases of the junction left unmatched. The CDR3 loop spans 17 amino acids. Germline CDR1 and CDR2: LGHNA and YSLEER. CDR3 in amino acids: CASSQEMTGGPYNEQFF. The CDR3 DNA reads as TGCGCCAGCAGCCAAGAGATGACGGGGGGGCCGTACAATGAGCAGTTCTTC.

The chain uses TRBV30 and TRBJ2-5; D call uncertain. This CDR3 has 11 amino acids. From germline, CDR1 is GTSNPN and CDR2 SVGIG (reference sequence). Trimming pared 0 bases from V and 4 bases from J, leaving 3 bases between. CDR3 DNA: TGTGCCTGGAGTGTACCAGAGACCCAGTACTTC. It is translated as CAWSVPETQYF.

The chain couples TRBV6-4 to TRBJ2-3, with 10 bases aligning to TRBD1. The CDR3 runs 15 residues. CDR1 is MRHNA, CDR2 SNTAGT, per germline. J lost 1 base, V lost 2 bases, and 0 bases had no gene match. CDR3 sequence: CASSDGTGGTDTQYF. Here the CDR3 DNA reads TGTGCCAGCAGTGACGGGACAGGGGGCACAGATACGCAGTATTTT.

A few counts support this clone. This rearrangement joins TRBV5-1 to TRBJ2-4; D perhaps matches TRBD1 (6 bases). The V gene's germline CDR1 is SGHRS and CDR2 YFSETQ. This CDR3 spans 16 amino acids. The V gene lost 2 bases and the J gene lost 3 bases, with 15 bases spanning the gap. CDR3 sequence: CASSFLQGWGKNIQYF. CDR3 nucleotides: TGCGCCAGCAGCTTCCTACAGGGCTGGGGCAAAAACATTCAGTACTTC.

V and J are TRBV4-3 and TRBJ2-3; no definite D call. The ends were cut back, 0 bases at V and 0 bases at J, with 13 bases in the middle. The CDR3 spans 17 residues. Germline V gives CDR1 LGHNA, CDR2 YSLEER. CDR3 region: CASSQDFASTSTDTQYF. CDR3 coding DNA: TGCGCCAGCAGCCAAGATTTTGCATCTACTAGCACAGATACGCAGTATTTT.

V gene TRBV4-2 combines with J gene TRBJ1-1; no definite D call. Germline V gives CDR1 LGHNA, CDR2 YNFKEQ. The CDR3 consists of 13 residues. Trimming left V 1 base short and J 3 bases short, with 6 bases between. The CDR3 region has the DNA TGTGCCAGCAGCCAAGTCCGGGACACTGAAGCTTTCTTT. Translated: CASSQVRDTEAFF.

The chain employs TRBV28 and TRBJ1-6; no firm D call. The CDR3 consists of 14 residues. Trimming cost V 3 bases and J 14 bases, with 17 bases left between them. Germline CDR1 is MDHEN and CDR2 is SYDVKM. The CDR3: CASSFDRRYGALHF. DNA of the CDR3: TGTGCCAGCAGTTTTGACCGACGGTACGGGGCCCTCCACTTT.

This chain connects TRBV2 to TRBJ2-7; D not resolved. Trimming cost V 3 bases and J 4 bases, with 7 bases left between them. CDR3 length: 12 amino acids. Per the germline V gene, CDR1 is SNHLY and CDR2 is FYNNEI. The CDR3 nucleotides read TGTGCCAGCAGTGAGATGGTTTACGAGCAGTACTTC. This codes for CASSEMVYEQYF.